One sample yielded the 32 T cell receptor beta chains listed below, sequenced in a study of blood T cell repertoires in COVID-19. Profiled with immunoSEQ multiplex PCR; TCRdb holds only in-frame clones, not every one. The profile shows 200,000 to 250,000 clones, around nine tenths of them singletons. Sequencing was carried out using peripheral blood. The receptors stem from a man aged 50 to 60 with COVID-19, enrolled during active disease.

Only a few counts were recorded for this clone. The chain combines TRBV27 with TRBJ1-1; D unresolved. The CDR3 is 13 residues long. V lost 0 bases and J 8 bases, leaving 10 bases between the germline ends. Looked up from germline, CDR1 is MNHEY and CDR2 is SMNVEV (reference sequence). The CDR3 region has the DNA TGTGCCAGCAGTTTATCCCATGGGCGAGAAGCTTTCTTT. Residues: CASSLSHGREAFF.

This chain connects TRBV4-1 to TRBJ1-2, with a tentative D call TRBD1 (6 bases). The CDR3 extends over 15 amino acids. Trimming shortened V by 1 base and J by 5 bases, and 14 bases separated the two germline ends. Germline CDR1 and CDR2: MGHRA and YSYEKL. The CDR3 coding sequence is TGCGCCAGCAGCCAAGTCGATCCAGGGGCTTATGGCTACACCTTC. It codes for CASSQVDPGAYGYTF.

The CDR3 loop reads CASSLGSQYEQYF. CDR3 DNA sequence: TGTGCCAGCAGTTTAGGGAGCCAATACGAGCAGTACTTC. V gene TRBV27 combines with J gene TRBJ2-7; a possible D gene is TRBD2 (5 bases). Trimming left V 2 bases short and J 4 bases short, with 9 bases between. Germline lookup yields CDR1 MNHEY and CDR2 SMNVEV (reference sequence). The CDR3 is made up of 13 amino acids.

The chain recombines TRBV5-1 with TRBJ2-3, with 15 nucleotides matching TRBD2. CDR1 is SGHRS and CDR2 is YFSETQ in the germline V gene. The CDR3 is 20 amino acids. Trimming took 1 base from V and 5 from J; bases not matched to a gene: 14. The CDR3 protein is CASSLRTGTSGGPSLDTQYF. The CDR3 DNA follows: TGCGCCAGCAGCTTGCGGACCGGGACTAGCGGGGGGCCTTCATTAGATACGCAGTATTTT.

V and J are TRBV5-1 and TRBJ2-1; TRBD2 is a possible D gene (7 bases). Trimming left V 1 base short and J 9 bases short, with 17 bases between. This CDR3 is built from 15 residues. Germline V gene data show CDR1 as SGHRS and CDR2 as YFSETQ. As DNA, the CDR3 is TGCGCCAGCAGCTTGATCGGGGGGCGCATAAGTGAGCAGTTCTTC. This translates into CASSLIGGRISEQFF.

In DNA form, the CDR3 reads TGTGCCAGCAGCGTATCCATTGGGCGTAATCAGCCCCAGCATTTT. Protein product: CASSVSIGRNQPQHF. The chain couples TRBV9 to TRBJ1-5, with no clear D. The CDR3 is made up of 15 amino acids. The germline V and J ends were trimmed by 1 base and 4 bases, with 12 bases remaining between them. CDR1 is SGDLS and CDR2 is YYNGEE in the germline V gene.

V usage is TRBV18 and J usage is TRBJ2-2, with 14 nucleotides matching TRBD2. V trimming: 4 bases; J trimming: 4 bases; junction bases outside the gene matches: 2. The CDR3 extends over 16 amino acids. Germline lookup yields CDR1 KGHSH and CDR2 LQKENI. The CDR3 DNA reads TGTGCCAGCTCACGGACTAGCGGGGGGAGCACCGGGGAGCTGTTTTTT. Translation: CASSRTSGGSTGELFF. The whole variable domain, filled in from reference TRBV18 and TRBJ2-2, reads NAGVMQNPRHLVRRRGQEARLRCSPMKGHSHVYWYRQLPEEGLKFMVYLQKENIIDESGMPKERFSAEFPKEGPSILRIQQVVRGDSAAYFCASSRTSGGSTGELFFGEGSRLTVL.

The gene calls are TRBV5-1 and TRBJ1-2, with TRBD1 matching 9 bases. Germline V gives CDR1 SGHRS, CDR2 YFSETQ. Losses at the gene ends were 4 bases for V and 7 bases for J; bases not matched to a gene: 14. The CDR3 totals 16 residues. CDR3 sequence reads: CASSGEPGQGLGGYTF. CDR3 nucleotides: TGCGCCAGCAGCGGAGAGCCGGGACAGGGTCTTGGTGGCTACACCTTC.

The rearrangement links TRBV3-1 (or the pseudogene TRBV3-2) to TRBJ2-5, with 7 bases that match TRBD1. V lost 4 bases, J lost 4 bases, and 6 bases stayed unmatched. This CDR3 contains 14 residues. The germline V gene encodes CDR1 LGHDT and CDR2 YNNKEL (reference sequence). The CDR3 coding sequence is TGTGCCAGCAGCCTCAAAGGGGGCGGAGAGACCCAGTACTTC. This encodes CASSLKGGGETQYF.

This clone has ten or more counts. The CDR3 here is CASSARDRAAGELFF. The CDR3 DNA sequence: TGTGCCAGTAGTGCCCGGGACAGGGCCGCCGGGGAGCTGTTTTTT. The chain joins TRBV19 to TRBJ2-2, with 9 bases fitting TRBD1. The CDR3 is 15 amino acids. V was clipped by 5 bases and J by 6 bases; unmatched bases: 7. The germline V gene encodes CDR1 LNHDA and CDR2 SQIVND (reference sequence).

The chain is built from TRBV5-1 and TRBJ1-6; 8 positions match TRBD1. The length of the CDR3 is 13 residues. V gave up 0 bases and J gave up 18 bases; unmatched junction bases: 8. Germline CDR1 is SGHRS and CDR2 is YFSETQ. The CDR3 here is CASSLDPTGTGHF. In nucleotides, the CDR3 is TGCGCCAGCAGCTTGGACCCCACCGGGACAGGCCACTTT.

V and J are TRBV6-5 and TRBJ2-1; tentatively, D is TRBD2 (5 bases). The germline V gene has CDR1 MNHEY and CDR2 SVGAGI. The ends were cut back, 4 bases at V and 8 bases at J, with 12 bases in the middle. This CDR3 contains 13 residues. The CDR3 DNA reads as TGTGCCAGCAGTTCGGTGTCCGGGGATGAGCAGTTCTTC. Encoded protein: CASSSVSGDEQFF.

The chain recombines TRBV4-2 with TRBJ2-2, with 9 bases that match TRBD1. The length of the CDR3 is 17 residues. With 7 bases clipped from V and 1 base from J, the junction kept 10 bases outside the gene matches. CDR1 is LGHNA and CDR2 is YNFKEQ in the germline V gene. This CDR3 reads CASTLQQGALNTGELFF. The CDR3 coding sequence is TGTGCCAGCACCCTGCAACAGGGGGCCCTGAACACCGGGGAGCTGTTTTTT.

This clone has a single count. In DNA, the CDR3 is TGCGCCAGCAGCCAAGATGGGGGGTACCCCTACAATGAGCAGTTCTTC. As protein: CASSQDGGYPYNEQFF. The chain combines TRBV4-3 with TRBJ2-1; D possibly corresponds to TRBD2 (6 bases). V was cut by 0 bases and J by 2 bases, with 11 bases left in between. Germline V lookup: CDR1 LGHNA, CDR2 YSLEER. CDR3 length: 16 amino acids.

This sequence joins TRBV19 and TRBJ1-5; possibly TRBD1 for D (6 bases). This CDR3 region has 13 residues. Germline V lookup: CDR1 LNHDA, CDR2 SQIVND (reference sequence). V was cut by 7 bases and J by 3 bases, with 10 bases left in between. CDR3 sequence (DNA): TGTGCCAGTAAAGGACAGAACAATCAGCCCCAGCATTTT. Encoded protein: CASKGQNNQPQHF.

The gene calls are TRBV5-1 and TRBJ2-3; 9 bases map to TRBD2. The CDR3 extends over 19 amino acids. V gave up 0 bases and J gave up 0 bases; unmatched junction bases: 11. Germline V gene lookup returns CDR1 SGHRS and CDR2 YFSETQ. As DNA, the CDR3 is TGCGCCAGCAGCTTGGGCAGCGGGAGGACGCTCGGGAGCACAGATACGCAGTATTTT. Protein: CASSLGSGRTLGSTDTQYF.

This clone is classed as medium-sized (0.01 to 0.1%). V is TRBV4-3 and J is TRBJ2-2, with TRBD2 matching 8 bases. The CDR3 totals 19 residues. With V trimmed by 0 bases and J by 0 bases, 9 bases remained unmatched. In germline, CDR1 is LGHNA, CDR2 YSLEER. The CDR3 DNA is TGCGCCAGCAGCCAAGATCTGATGCTAGCGGGCACGAACACCGGGGAGCTGTTTTTT. This sequence encodes CASSQDLMLAGTNTGELFF.

The chain is built from TRBV18 and TRBJ1-1; D perhaps matches TRBD1 (5 bases). CDR3 length: 13 amino acids. V was shortened by 4 bases and J by 1 base, with 7 bases between the two germline ends. CDR1 and CDR2 (germline): KGHSH, LQKENI. CDR3 sequence (DNA): TGTGCCAGCTCACGCACAGGGAACACTGAAGCTTTCTTT. It yields the protein CASSRTGNTEAFF.

The chain employs TRBV6-6 and TRBJ1-3; TRBD1 might be the D (5 bases). V was shortened by 7 bases and J by 1 base, with 14 bases between the two germline ends. The CDR3 is 15 residues long. The germline CDR1 and CDR2 sequences are MNHNY and SVGAGI (reference sequence). The CDR3 DNA is TGTGCCAGCACTATAAAGGCAGGGTCTGGAAACACCATATATTTT. Protein sequence: CASTIKAGSGNTIYF.

The chain combines TRBV25-1 with TRBJ2-1; 7 bases fit TRBD1. Germline CDR1 reads MGHDK; CDR2 reads SYGVNS. The V gene end was trimmed by 6 bases and the J gene end by 0 bases; junction bases not matched to a gene: 11. This CDR3 contains 17 residues. The CDR3 bases are TGTGCCAGCAGCAAGTTTCCAGGGACAGCCTCCTACAATGAGCAGTTCTTC. This sequence encodes CASSKFPGTASYNEQFF.

V is TRBV7-8 and J is TRBJ1-2; D not resolved. In germline, CDR1 is SGHVS, CDR2 FQNEAQ. V gave up 4 bases and J gave up 2 bases, with 8 bases separating them. There are 13 residues in the CDR3. CDR3 in DNA: TGTGCCAGCAGCTCTACAGAAAACTATGGCTACACCTTC. It translates to CASSSTENYGYTF.

The J gene is TRBJ2-3, the V gene TRBV28, with 9 positions matching TRBD1. Germline loops: CDR1 MDHEN, CDR2 SYDVKM. The J segment lost 3 bases and the V segment lost 5 bases, leaving 9 bases of the junction unmatched. The CDR3 is 16 residues long. CDR3 nucleotide sequence: TGTGCCAGCAGTCCCGACAGGGGGGGCTTGACAGATACGCAGTATTTT. Translating gives CASSPDRGGLTDTQYF.

This clone was counted between two and nine times. The chain recombines TRBV6-5 with TRBJ2-1; maybe TRBD1 (6 bases). V was pared by 6 bases and J by 14 bases, with 14 bases between. CDR1 and CDR2 (germline): MNHEY, SVGAGI. The CDR3 length is 11 residues. CDR3: CASRRGQKKFF. For the CDR3, the DNA is TGTGCCAGCAGACGAGGACAGAAGAAGTTCTTC.

V gene TRBV29-1 combines with J gene TRBJ1-1, with a possible D match to TRBD1 (6 bases). Between the trimmed V and J ends, which lost 7 bases and 5 bases, there was a span of 14 bases. Looked up from germline, CDR1 is SQVTM and CDR2 is ANQGSEA. There are 12 residues in the CDR3. DNA of the CDR3: TGCAGCGGCTGGGGGGGGCGGACTGAAGCTTTCTTT. It translates to CSGWGGRTEAFF.

CDR3 sequence reads: CATSGHRRNTGELFF. The CDR3, as DNA: TGTGCCACCAGCGGTCACAGGCGGAACACCGGGGAGCTGTTTTTT. The chain is built from TRBV15 and TRBJ2-2, with TRBD1 as a possible D gene (5 bases). The germline gives CDR1 LNHNV, CDR2 YYDKDF (reference sequence). This CDR3 is built from 15 residues. V was clipped by 5 bases and J by 1 base, with 11 bases between them. Supplemented by reference TRBV15 and TRBJ2-2, the full variable domain reads DAMVIQNPRYQVTQFGKPVTLSCSQTLNHNVMYWYQQKSSQAPKLLFHYYDKDFNNEADTPDNFQSRRPNTSFCFLDIRSPGLGDTAMYLCATSGHRRNTGELFFGEGSRLTVL.

This chain joins TRBV6-5 and TRBJ2-7; TRBD2 agrees at 9 bases. This CDR3 has 15 amino acids. The J segment lost 4 bases and the V segment lost 2 bases, leaving 6 bases of the junction unmatched. CDR1 and CDR2 (germline): MNHEY, SVGAGI. The CDR3 loop reads CASSYAREGRYEQYF. Here the CDR3 DNA reads TGTGCCAGCAGTTACGCGCGGGAGGGCCGGTACGAGCAGTACTTC.

The chain has TRBV7-2 and TRBJ2-7, with 12 bases aligning to TRBD2. The V gene end was trimmed by 2 bases and the J gene end by 4 bases; junction bases not matched to a gene: 3. The CDR3 extends over 15 amino acids. CDR1 and CDR2 (germline): SGHTA, FQGNSA. CDR3 residues: CASSLRLAGEYEQYF. Written as DNA, the CDR3 is TGTGCCAGCAGCTTACGACTAGCGGGAGAATACGAGCAGTACTTC.

The gene calls are TRBV27 and TRBJ1-4; D is undetermined. V lost 5 bases and J lost 1, with 11 bases in between. The CDR3 has 15 amino acids. Germline assignment: CDR1 MNHEY and CDR2 SMNVEV (reference sequence). The CDR3 nucleotides are TGTGCCAGCAGTCCACGACTGCTAACTAATGAAAAACTGTTTTTT. Translated, it gives CASSPRLLTNEKLFF.

The rearrangement links TRBV9 to TRBJ2-5; tentatively, D is TRBD1 (6 bases). CDR1 SGDLS and CDR2 YYNGEE come from the germline V gene. Trimming pared 1 base from V and 0 bases from J, leaving 19 bases between. The CDR3 extends over 18 amino acids. CDR3 sequence: CASSVQPTGSGYQETQYF. The CDR3 DNA reads as TGTGCCAGCAGCGTACAGCCGACAGGCTCAGGGTACCAAGAGACCCAGTACTTC.

This clone was seen once. The chain uses TRBV27 and TRBJ1-5; 10 positions match TRBD1. CDR3 size: 14 residues. V was clipped by 3 bases and J by 9 bases; unmatched bases: 5. Germline-derived CDR1 and CDR2 are MNHEY and SMNVEV (reference sequence). CDR3 amino acids: CASSLTGGNGPQHF. CDR3 nucleotides: TGTGCCAGCAGTTTGACAGGGGGCAATGGGCCCCAGCATTTT.

V gene TRBV5-1 combines with J gene TRBJ2-7; 7 bases map to TRBD2. The V segment lost 2 bases and the J segment 2 bases; nucleotides outside the gene matches: 1. Per the germline V gene, CDR1 is SGHRS and CDR2 is YFSETQ. This CDR3 comprises 13 residues. DNA for the CDR3: TGCGCCAGCAGCTTTGGGGGGGCCTACGAGCAGTACTTC. Translated: CASSFGGAYEQYF.

The rearrangement joins TRBV6-4 to TRBJ1-1, with 7 bases that match TRBD1. Per germline, CDR1 MRHNA and CDR2 SNTAGT. The CDR3 contains 13 residues. V lost 4 bases to trimming and J lost 4 bases; unmatched junction nucleotides: 3. The CDR3 loop reads CASSVDRATEAFF. As DNA, the CDR3 is TGTGCCAGCAGTGTCGACAGGGCCACTGAAGCTTTCTTT.